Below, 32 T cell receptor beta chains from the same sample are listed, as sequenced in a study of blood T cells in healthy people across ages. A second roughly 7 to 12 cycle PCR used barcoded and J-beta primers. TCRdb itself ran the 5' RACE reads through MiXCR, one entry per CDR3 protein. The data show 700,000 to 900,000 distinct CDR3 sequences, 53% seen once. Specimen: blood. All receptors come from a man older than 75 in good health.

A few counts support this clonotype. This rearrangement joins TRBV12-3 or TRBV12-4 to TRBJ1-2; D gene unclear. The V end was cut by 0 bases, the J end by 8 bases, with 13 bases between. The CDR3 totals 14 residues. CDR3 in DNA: TGTGCCAGCAGTTTAGCGATCGCCTTCCTGGGCTACACCTTC. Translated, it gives CASSLAIAFLGYTF.

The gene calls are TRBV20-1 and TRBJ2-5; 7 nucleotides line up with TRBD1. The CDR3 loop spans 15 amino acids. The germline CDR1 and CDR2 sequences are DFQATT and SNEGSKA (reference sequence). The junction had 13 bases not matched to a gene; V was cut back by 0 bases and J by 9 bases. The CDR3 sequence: CSARDRTGVRMAQYF. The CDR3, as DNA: TGCAGTGCTAGAGATAGAACAGGGGTGAGGATGGCCCAGTACTTC.

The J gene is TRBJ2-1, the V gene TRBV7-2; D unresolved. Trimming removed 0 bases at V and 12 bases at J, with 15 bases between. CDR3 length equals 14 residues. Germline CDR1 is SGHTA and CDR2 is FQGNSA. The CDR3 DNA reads TGTGCCAGCAGCTTAGCCCCTGCAAGCCCTGTGCAGTTCTTC. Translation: CASSLAPASPVQFF.

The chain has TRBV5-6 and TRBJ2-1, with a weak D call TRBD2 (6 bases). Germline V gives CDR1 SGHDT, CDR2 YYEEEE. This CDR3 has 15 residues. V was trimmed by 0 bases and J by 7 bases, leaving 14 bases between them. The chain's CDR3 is CASSLAGGKRNEQFF. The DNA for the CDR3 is TGTGCCAGCAGCTTGGCCGGCGGGAAGAGGAATGAGCAGTTCTTC.

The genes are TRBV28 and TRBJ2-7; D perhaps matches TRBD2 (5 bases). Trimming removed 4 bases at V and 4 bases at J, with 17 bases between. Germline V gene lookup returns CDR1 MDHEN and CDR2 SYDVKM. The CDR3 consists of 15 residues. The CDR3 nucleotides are TGTGCCAGCAGTTCGTCCGGGTCTACGGGGTACGAGCAGTACTTC. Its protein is CASSSSGSTGYEQYF.

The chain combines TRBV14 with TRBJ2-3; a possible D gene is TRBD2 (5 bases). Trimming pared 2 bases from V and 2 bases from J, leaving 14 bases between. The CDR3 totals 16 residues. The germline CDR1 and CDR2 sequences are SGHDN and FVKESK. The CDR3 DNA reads TGTGCCAGCAGCCAACTGACGGGGAATCCCACAGATACGCAGTATTTT. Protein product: CASSQLTGNPTDTQYF. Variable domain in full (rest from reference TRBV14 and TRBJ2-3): EAGVTQFPSHSVIEKGQTVTLRCDPISGHDNLYWYRRVMGKEIKFLLHFVKESKQDESGMPNNRFLAERTGGTYSTLKVQPAELEDSGVYFCASSQLTGNPTDTQYFGPGTRLTVL.

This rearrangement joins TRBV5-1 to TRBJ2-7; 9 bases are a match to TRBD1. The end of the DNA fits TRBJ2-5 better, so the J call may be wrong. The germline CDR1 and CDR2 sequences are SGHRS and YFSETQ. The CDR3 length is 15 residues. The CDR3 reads CASSFSGTGPETQYF. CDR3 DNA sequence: TGCGCCAGCAGCTTCTCCGGGACAGGGCCAGAGACCCAGTACTTC.

The DNA of the CDR3 is TGTGCCAGCACCAGGGCTAGCCTCTCCTACAATGAGCAGTTCTTC. It translates to CASTRASLSYNEQFF. This rearrangement joins TRBV2 to TRBJ2-1; the D call may be TRBD1 or TRBD2 (5 bases each). Trimming left V 7 bases short and J 0 bases short, with 13 bases between. CDR1 is SNHLY, CDR2 FYNNEI, per germline. The CDR3 covers 15 residues.

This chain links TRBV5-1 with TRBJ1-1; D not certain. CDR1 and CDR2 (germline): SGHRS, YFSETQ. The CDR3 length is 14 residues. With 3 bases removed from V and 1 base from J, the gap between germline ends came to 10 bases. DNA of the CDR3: TGCGCCAGCAGCTACTGGGTGCAGAACACTGAAGCTTTCTTT. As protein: CASSYWVQNTEAFF.

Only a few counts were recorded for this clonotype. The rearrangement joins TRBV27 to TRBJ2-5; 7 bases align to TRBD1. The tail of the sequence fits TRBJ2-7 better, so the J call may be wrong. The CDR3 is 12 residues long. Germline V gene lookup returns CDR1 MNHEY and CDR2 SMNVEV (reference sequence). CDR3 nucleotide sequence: TGTGCCAGCAAGGGGGACAGCTACGAGCAGTACTTC. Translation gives CASKGDSYEQYF.

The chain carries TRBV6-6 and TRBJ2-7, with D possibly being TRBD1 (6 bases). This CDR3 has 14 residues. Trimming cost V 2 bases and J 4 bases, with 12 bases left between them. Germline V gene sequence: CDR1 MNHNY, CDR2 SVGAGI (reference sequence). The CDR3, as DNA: TGTGCCAGCAGTTACGAGGGACAAATATACGAGCAGTACTTC. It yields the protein CASSYEGQIYEQYF.

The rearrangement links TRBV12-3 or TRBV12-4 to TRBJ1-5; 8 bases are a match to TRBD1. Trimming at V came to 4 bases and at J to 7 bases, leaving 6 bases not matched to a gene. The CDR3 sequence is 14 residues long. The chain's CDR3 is CASSSTGGKQPQHF. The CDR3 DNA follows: TGTGCCAGCAGTTCTACAGGGGGAAAGCAGCCCCAGCATTTT.

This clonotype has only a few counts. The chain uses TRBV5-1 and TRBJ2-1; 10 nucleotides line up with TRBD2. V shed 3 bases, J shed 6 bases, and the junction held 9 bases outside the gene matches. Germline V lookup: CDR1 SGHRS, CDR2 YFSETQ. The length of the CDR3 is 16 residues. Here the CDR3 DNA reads TGCGCCAGCAGCTCGGCCGGGACTAGCGCTACCAATGAGCAGTTCTTC. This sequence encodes CASSSAGTSATNEQFF. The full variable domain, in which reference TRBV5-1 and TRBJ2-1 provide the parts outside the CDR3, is KAGVTQTPRYLIKTRGQQVTLSCSPISGHRSVSWYQQTPGQGLQFLFEYFSETQRNKGNFPGRFSGRQFSNSRSEMNVSTLELGDSALYLCASSSAGTSATNEQFFGPGTRLTVL.

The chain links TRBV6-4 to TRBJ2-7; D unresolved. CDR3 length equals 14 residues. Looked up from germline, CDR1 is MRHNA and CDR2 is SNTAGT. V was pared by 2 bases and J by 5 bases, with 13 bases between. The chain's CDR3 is CASSDSWARHEQYF. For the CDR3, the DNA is TGTGCCAGCAGTGACAGTTGGGCTAGGCACGAGCAGTACTTC.

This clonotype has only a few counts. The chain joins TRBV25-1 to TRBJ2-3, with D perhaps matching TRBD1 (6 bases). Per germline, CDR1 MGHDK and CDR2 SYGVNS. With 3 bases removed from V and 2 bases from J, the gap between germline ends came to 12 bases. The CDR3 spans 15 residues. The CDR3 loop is CASSDRAGVTDTQYF. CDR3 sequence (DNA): TGTGCCAGCAGTGACCGGGCAGGGGTCACAGATACGCAGTATTTT.

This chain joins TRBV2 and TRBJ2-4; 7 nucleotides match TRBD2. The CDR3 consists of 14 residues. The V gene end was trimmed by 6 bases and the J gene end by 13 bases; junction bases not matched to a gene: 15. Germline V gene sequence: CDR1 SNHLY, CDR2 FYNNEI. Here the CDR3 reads CASRRLAGSEEQYF. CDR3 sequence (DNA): TGTGCCAGCAGACGACTAGCTGGTTCCGAGGAGCAGTACTTC.

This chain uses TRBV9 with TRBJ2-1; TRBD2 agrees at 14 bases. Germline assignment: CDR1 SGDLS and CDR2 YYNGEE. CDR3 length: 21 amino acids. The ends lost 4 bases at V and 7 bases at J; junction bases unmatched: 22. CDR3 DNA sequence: TGTGCCAGCAGCAAGAGAGGTGGGGGACTAGCGGGAGCGGGACGTGGAAATGAGCAGTTCTTC. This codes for CASSKRGGGLAGAGRGNEQFF. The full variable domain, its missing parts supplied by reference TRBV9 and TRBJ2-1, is DSGVTQTPKHLITATGQRVTLRCSPRSGDLSVYWYQQSLDQGLQFLIQYYNGEERAKGNILERFSAQQFPDLHSELNLSSLELGDSALYFCASSKRGGGLAGAGRGNEQFFGPGTRLTVL.

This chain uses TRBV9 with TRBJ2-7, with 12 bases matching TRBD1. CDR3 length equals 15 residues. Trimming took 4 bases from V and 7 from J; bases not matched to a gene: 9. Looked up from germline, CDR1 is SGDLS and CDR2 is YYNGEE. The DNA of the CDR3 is TGTGCCAGCAGCCCTTCCGGGACAGGGGGCGGAGAGCAGTACTTC. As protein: CASSPSGTGGGEQYF.

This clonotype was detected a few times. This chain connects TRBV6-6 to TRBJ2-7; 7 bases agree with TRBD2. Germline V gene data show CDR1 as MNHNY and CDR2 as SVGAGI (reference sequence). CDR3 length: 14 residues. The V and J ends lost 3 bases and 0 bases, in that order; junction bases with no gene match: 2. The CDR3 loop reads CASSYRGSSYEQYF. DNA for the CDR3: TGTGCCAGCAGTTATCGCGGGAGCTCCTACGAGCAGTACTTC.

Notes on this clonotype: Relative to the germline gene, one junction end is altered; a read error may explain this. CDR3 region: CACSRGLAGVGANVLTF. CDR3 DNA sequence: TGTGCCTGCAGCCGAGGACTAGCGGGAGTTGGGGCCAACGTCCTGACTTTC. This chain uses TRBV7-2 with TRBJ2-6; TRBD2 aligns across 13 bases. The germline V gene has CDR1 SGHTA and CDR2 FQGNSA. The CDR3 runs 17 residues.

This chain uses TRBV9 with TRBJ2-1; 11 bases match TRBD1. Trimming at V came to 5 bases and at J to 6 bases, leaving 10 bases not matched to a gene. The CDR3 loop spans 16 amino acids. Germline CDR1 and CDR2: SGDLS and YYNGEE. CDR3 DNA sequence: TGTGCCAGCAGTGTCTTCGGGACAGGGGGTGGCAATGAGCAGTTCTTC. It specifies CASSVFGTGGGNEQFF. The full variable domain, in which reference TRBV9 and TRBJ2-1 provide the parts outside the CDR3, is DSGVTQTPKHLITATGQRVTLRCSPRSGDLSVYWYQQSLDQGLQFLIQYYNGEERAKGNILERFSAQQFPDLHSELNLSSLELGDSALYFCASSVFGTGGGNEQFFGPGTRLTVL.

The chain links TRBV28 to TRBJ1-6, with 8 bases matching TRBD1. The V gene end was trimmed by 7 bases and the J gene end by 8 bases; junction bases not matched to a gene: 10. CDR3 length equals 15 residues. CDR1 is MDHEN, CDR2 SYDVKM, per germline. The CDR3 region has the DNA TGTGCCAGCAATAAACAGGGGGTTCGACATTCACCCCTCCACTTT. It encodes CASNKQGVRHSPLHF.

DNA of the CDR3: TGTGCCAGCAGCTTAGCGAATTCCGACGAGCAGTACTTC. Residues: CASSLANSDEQYF. The chain couples TRBV7-9 to TRBJ2-5; D uncertain. TRBJ2-7 matches the DNA end more closely, so the J call is doubtful. Germline CDR1 and CDR2: SEHNR and FQNEAQ (reference sequence). CDR3 length: 13 residues.

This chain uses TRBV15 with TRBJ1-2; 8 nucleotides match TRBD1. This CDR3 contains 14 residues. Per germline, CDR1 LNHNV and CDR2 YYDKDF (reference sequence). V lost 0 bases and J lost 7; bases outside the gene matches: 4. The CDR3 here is CATSRDRDRSGYTF. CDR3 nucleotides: TGTGCCACCAGCAGAGATCGGGACAGGAGTGGCTACACCTTC.

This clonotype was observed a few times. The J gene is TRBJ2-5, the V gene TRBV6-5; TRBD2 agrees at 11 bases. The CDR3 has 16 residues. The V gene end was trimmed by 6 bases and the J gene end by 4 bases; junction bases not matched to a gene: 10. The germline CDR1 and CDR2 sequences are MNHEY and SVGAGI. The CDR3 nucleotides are TGTGCCAGCAGCCACAGCCGACTAGCGGGGATAGAGACCCAGTACTTC. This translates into CASSHSRLAGIETQYF.

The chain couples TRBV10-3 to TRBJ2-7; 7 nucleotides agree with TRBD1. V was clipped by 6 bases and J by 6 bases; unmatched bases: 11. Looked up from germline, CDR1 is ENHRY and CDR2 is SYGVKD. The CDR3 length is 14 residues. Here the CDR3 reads CAISKGQNTGEQYF. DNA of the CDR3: TGTGCCATCAGCAAGGGACAGAACACGGGCGAGCAGTACTTC.

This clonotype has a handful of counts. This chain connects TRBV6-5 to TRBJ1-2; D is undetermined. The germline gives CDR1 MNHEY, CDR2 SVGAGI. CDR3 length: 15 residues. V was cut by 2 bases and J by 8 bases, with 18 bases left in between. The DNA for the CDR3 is TGTGCCAGCAGTTACCTGGGTGGAGGGCACGGAGGCTACACCTTC. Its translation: CASSYLGGGHGGYTF.

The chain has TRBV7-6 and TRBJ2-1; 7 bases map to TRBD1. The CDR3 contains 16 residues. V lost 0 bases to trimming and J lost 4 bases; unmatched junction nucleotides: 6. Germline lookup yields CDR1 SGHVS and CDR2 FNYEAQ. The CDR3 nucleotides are TGTGCCAGCAGCTTAGCAGACAGGGCCCTTTACAATGAGCAGTTCTTC. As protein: CASSLADRALYNEQFF.

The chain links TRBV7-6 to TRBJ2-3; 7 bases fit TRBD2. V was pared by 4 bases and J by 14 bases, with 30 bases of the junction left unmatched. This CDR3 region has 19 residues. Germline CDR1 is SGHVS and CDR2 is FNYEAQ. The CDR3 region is CASSSWGGDAGGTHRYAYF. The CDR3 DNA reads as TGTGCCAGCAGCTCCTGGGGGGGGGACGCCGGGGGAACACACAGATACGCGTATTTT.

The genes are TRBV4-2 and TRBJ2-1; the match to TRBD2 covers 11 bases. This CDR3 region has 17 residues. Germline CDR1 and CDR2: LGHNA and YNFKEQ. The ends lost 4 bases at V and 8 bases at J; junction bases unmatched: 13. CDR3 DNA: TGTGCCAGCAGCCGACGCTTACCGGGACTAGCGGATTATGAGCAGTTCTTC. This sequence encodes CASSRRLPGLADYEQFF.

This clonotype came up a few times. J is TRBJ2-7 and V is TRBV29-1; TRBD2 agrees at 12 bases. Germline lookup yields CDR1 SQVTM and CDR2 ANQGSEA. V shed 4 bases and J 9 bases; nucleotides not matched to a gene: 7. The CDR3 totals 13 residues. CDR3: CSVARTSGDPQYF. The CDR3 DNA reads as TGCAGCGTTGCCCGGACTAGCGGGGACCCGCAGTACTTC.

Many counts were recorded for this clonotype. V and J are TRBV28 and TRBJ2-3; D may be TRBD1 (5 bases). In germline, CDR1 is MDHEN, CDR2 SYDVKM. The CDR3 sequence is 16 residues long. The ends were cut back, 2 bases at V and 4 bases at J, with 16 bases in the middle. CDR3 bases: TGTGCCAGCAGTTTACCTTTCGGCCAGGGCCCAGATACGCAGTATTTT. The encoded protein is CASSLPFGQGPDTQYF. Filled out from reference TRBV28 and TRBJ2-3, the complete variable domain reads DVKVTQSSRYLVKRTGEKVFLECVQDMDHENMFWYRQDPGLGLRLIYFSYDVKMKEKGDIPEGYSVSREKKERFSLILESASTNQTSMYLCASSLPFGQGPDTQYFGPGTRLTVL.